This T cell receptor beta chain was identified in a study of cytotoxic CD8 clonotypes in ibrutinib-treated CLL (dated by TCRdb to about 2021). Looking at the study overall: The cohort included around 16 treatment-naive and approximately twelve relapsed/refractory patients; 17 to 18 were IGHV unmutated. Partial responses were observed in about 25 patients and complete responses in 2; after a median follow-up of around 68 months, remission was maintained in roughly 14 patients and progression was observed in roughly 12. Samples at response were collected after a median of 12 months of treatment, with a range of about 6 to 36 months. On average, each sample had some 260,000 productive templates and approximately 89,000 productive rearrangements. Of the roughly 86 people in the trial, around 25 had longitudinal samples available. Cryopreserved peripheral blood mononuclear cells were collected before treatment, at response, and at either disease progression or sustained remission. Patients were still on ibrutinib when every remission and progressive disease sample was collected. What the research found in general, with its limitations: Baseline clonality exceeded that of age-matched healthy donors and correlated strongly with circulating CD8+ T-cell counts. Sampling times were not matched between patients in sustained remission and patients whose disease was progressing, and lymph node repertoires were not examined. Public clonotypes were rare and either shrank or stayed stable during treatment, and the rise in clonality at ibrutinib response reflected expansion of private clonotypes. At ibrutinib response clonality went up, during sustained remission it held steady, and at progression it dropped back toward baseline.

On a MiSeq, deep resolution sequencing aimed for a depth between 1 in 1 million and 1 in 200,000 T cells, with each clonotype covered about 9.9x on average. The immunoSEQ hsTCRB Kit was used to generate TCR beta libraries. As for the original processing: ImmunoSEQ Data Assistant and ImmunoSEQ Analyzer were used for data analysis, and V, D and J genes were assigned according to IMGT definitions. Clonality was computed as one minus normalized Shannon entropy of productive rearrangement frequencies, ranging from 0 to 1. Public clonotype analysis was restricted to overrepresented clonotypes comprising at least 0.05% of each patient's repertoire. Some 13 age-matched healthy donor repertoires from immuneACCESS served as clonality controls. TCRdb re-hosts the immuneACCESS table, in-frame sequences only. Its copies lack some clones; in the studies checked, an unresolved V gene accounts for under half of them, and the cause for the rest is not known. V, J and clone size reflect that table, while D and trimming were determined from the DNA. A total of 150,000 or so clones appear in this sample, approximately 80% of them only once. The ten top clones hold 4.5% to 6% of the sample.

On this clone: Its antigen is unknown. Per-base quality was not reported, and no clone a single base away is much larger than it.

Including cysteine and phenylalanine, the CDR3 has 14 amino acids. Left in the record is the CDR3 DNA by itself, 42 bases read in frame from the first base. CDR1 and CDR2 (SEHNR, FQNEAQ) derive from the germline V gene (reference sequence). V loses 5 bases, J loses 7 bases, and the germline ends lie 14 bases apart. What this sample's time point label stands for: approximately 25 months on ibrutinib. For TCR beta library preparation, approximately 2 micrograms of genomic DNA were isolated from cryopreserved PBMCs. Longitudinal blood samples from CLL patients on ibrutinib monotherapy were analyzed using high-throughput TCR beta sequencing. Patients were enrolled in a phase 2 open-label single-center ibrutinib monotherapy trial.

The source was PBMCs, collected after 24 months of ibrutinib treatment. The clonotype comes from a human donor with chronic lymphocytic leukemia. The V gene is TRBV7-9 and the J gene is TRBJ2-2; a weak D assignment points to TRBD1 (6 bases agree). The CDR3 is CASSASGTFGELFF. The sequenced DNA is TGTGCCAGCAGCGCATCCGGGACATTCGGGGAGCTGTTTTTT.